The following is a T cell receptor beta chain sequence with its context. The antigen is unknown. The V and J ends lost 6 bases and 4 bases, in that order; junction bases with no gene match: 14. Per germline, CDR1 MNHEY and CDR2 SMNVEV (reference sequence). CDR3 size: 17 residues. Vbeta (60) and Jbeta (13) primers were used in the PCR. Profiled with immunoSEQ multiplex PCR; TCRdb holds only in-frame clones, not every one. The table has over 150,000 clones, over 65% seen once; the top ten hold roughly 3%. This sample is part of a study of cytomegalovirus exposure and HLA in healthy donors. Whole-study results and caveats: An analysis was carried out later, and it reportedly showed fewer N-insertions in an Asian-associated ancestry cluster than the approximately 680-donor mean. Common viral pathogens seemed to be connected with several of the most significant clusters, according to a later analysis.

The source of this sequence is a woman in her twenties or thirties in good health and CMV-seronegative. The genes are TRBV27 and TRBJ2-2; 7 nucleotides agree with TRBD2. Specimen: PBMCs. CDR3 amino acids: CASSPSAGEAPTGELFF. DNA for the CDR3: TGTGCCAGCAGCCCCTCGGCGGGAGAGGCACCCACCGGGGAGCTGTTTTTT.